These T cell receptor beta chains were read from a single sample in a study of T-cell reconstitution after alpha-beta-depleted transplantation in children. TCRdb used MiXCR to reprocess the PCR reads, holding one entry per CDR3 protein. Of 120,000 or so distinct CDR3 sequences listed, under 25% are singletons. The sample in question was PBMCs, mostly from graft donor cells, obtained 180 days after TCRalphabeta/CD19-depleted stem cell transplant. The receptors come from a male patient aged 2 to 9 who had a stem cell transplant for chronic granulomatous disease, so the T cells may come from the graft donor. The CDR3 runs from the conserved cysteine through the conserved F or W. D genes are given only for firm matches. Clone size appears in some rows only: once, few, many, or a class for an expanded clone.

-	12	TRBV18	TRBJ1-5	few	TGTGCCAGCTCACCCACAGGTCAGCCCCAGCATTTT	CASSPTGQPQHF
-	15	TRBV7-8	TRBJ2-7	-	TGTGCCAGCAGCTTAGAAGTCGGATACTTCTACGAGCAGTACTTC	CASSLEVGYFYEQYF
-	14	TRBV9	TRBJ2-2	many	TGTGCCAGCAGCGATAGAGCGAACACCGGGGAGCTGTTTTTT	CASSDRANTGELFF
-	14	TRBV30	TRBJ1-4	few	TGTGCCTGGGGGGCGACAGTCGCAAATGAAAAACTGTTTTTT	CAWGATVANEKLFF
-	13	TRBV11-2	TRBJ2-3	few	TGTGCCAGCAGCTTAGTTTCCACAGATACGCAGTATTTT	CASSLVSTDTQYF
TRBD2	15	TRBV5-1	TRBJ2-5	-	TGCGCCAGCAGGGCGGAAGCGGGGTTGCAAGAGACCCAGTACTTC	CASRAEAGLQETQYF
TRBD1	16	TRBV29-1	TRBJ2-1	-	TGCAGCGCCCTTATACCCCAGGGGGTAGTGGCGAATGAGCAGTTCTTC	CSALIPQGVVANEQFF
-	14	TRBV3-1	TRBJ2-1	-	TGTGCCAGCAGCCAAGTCCAGTCCTACAATGAGCAGTTCTTC	CASSQVQSYNEQFF
-	15	TRBV6-1	TRBJ2-5	many	TGTGCCAGCAGTACACACCGGGACACACAAGAGACCCAGTACTTC	CASSTHRDTQETQYF
TRBD2	18	TRBV7-2	TRBJ2-3	-	TGTGCCAGCAGCTTAGCGGCGGGGCCTAGCGGGGGGGGAGATACGCAGTATTTT	CASSLAAGPSGGGDTQYF
TRBD2	19	TRBV7-8	TRBJ2-1	-	TGTGCCAGCAGCTTATGGGTGACTAGCGGGGTACCCTCCTACAATGAGCAGTTCTTC	CASSLWVTSGVPSYNEQFF
-	15	TRBV29-1	TRBJ2-1	many	TGCAGCGTTGAATCAGACCAGGGGAGATTCCATGAGCAGTTCTTC	CSVESDQGRFHEQFF
-	13	TRBV5-1	TRBJ1-2	few	TGCGCCAGCAGCTTGGGGGCTGTTTATGGCTACACCTTC	CASSLGAVYGYTF
TRBD1	13	TRBV20-1	TRBJ1-1	-	TGCAGTGCTGTAAGACAGGGAGTCACTGAAGCTTTCTTT	CSAVRQGVTEAFF
TRBD2	13	TRBV27	TRBJ2-1	few	TGTGCCAGCAGTTTAATACCGGGACTAGAGCAGTTCTTC	CASSLIPGLEQFF
-	15	TRBV7-2	TRBJ2-1	few	TGTGCCAGCAGCCCACAAGAGGGGTCGCGGAATGAGCAGTTCTTC	CASSPQEGSRNEQFF
-	13	TRBV7-9	TRBJ1-1	many	TGTGCCAGCAGCTCGCCACCGAACACTGAAGCTTTCTTT	CASSSPPNTEAFF
TRBD2	15	TRBV15	TRBJ2-3	many	TGTGCCACCAGCAGAGATAGCGGGGGGGCAGATACGCAGTATTTT	CATSRDSGGADTQYF
-	15	TRBV5-1	TRBJ2-3	few	TGCGCCAGCAGCTCGACTACGACAAACACAGATACGCAGTATTTT	CASSSTTTNTDTQYF
TRBD2	17	TRBV20-1	TRBJ2-1	many	TGCAGTGCTAGAAAAACAGCGGGAGGGCCCAATTACAATGAGCAGTTCTTC	CSARKTAGGPNYNEQFF
-	16	TRBV12-3/TRBV12-4	TRBJ2-7	-	TGTGCCAGCAGCCGATTCTCCACAGGGTCAACCTACGAGCAGTACTTC	CASSRFSTGSTYEQYF
-	14	TRBV18	TRBJ2-5	-	TGTGCCAGCTCACCGAAGGACATCCAAGAGACCCAGTACTTC	CASSPKDIQETQYF
-	14	TRBV29-1	TRBJ2-1	many	TGCAGCGTTGAAGCGGGGGCCTCCTACAATGAGCAGTTCTTC	CSVEAGASYNEQFF
TRBD2	14	TRBV5-1	TRBJ2-1	-	TGCGCCAGCAGCTTGACTAGCGGGAACAATGAGCAGTTCTTC	CASSLTSGNNEQFF
TRBD2	14	TRBV20-1	TRBJ2-3	-	TGCAGTGCCTTAGCGGGAGGTGGCACAGATACGCAGTATTTT	CSALAGGGTDTQYF
TRBD2	15	TRBV20-1	TRBJ2-7	-	TGCAGTGCTAGAGATCGGACTAGCGGCCGCTACGAGCAGTACTTC	CSARDRTSGRYEQYF
-	14	TRBV6-5	TRBJ2-2	-	TGTGCCAGCAGTTACCGAAGGTTAGCCGGGGAGCTGTTTTTT	CASSYRRLAGELFF
TRBD2	14	TRBV7-2	TRBJ2-1	-	TGTGCCAGCAGCCCACGCGGGAGTTACAATGAGCAGTTCTTC	CASSPRGSYNEQFF
TRBD1	15	TRBV5-6	TRBJ1-2	few	TGTGCCAGCAGCCTCAGACAGGGGGCTAGCTATGGCTACACCTTC	CASSLRQGASYGYTF
-	18	TRBV5-1	TRBJ2-5	few	TGCGCCAGCAGCTTAGGGGCAGCTCTCCCATCGTACCAAGAGACCCAGTACTTC	CASSLGAALPSYQETQYF
-	18	TRBV9	TRBJ1-5	few	TGTGCCAGCAGCGTAGCTACCGGGACGGACTATAGCAATCAGCCCCAGCATTTT	CASSVATGTDYSNQPQHF
-	15	TRBV12-3/TRBV12-4	TRBJ2-3	-	TGTGCCAGCAGCCCACGAAGGGGGGCGGGAGATACGCAGTATTTT	CASSPRRGAGDTQYF
TRBD1	15	TRBV20-1	TRBJ2-7	-	TGCAGTGCTAGATGGGACAGGGGCCGCGGCTACGAGCAGTACTTC	CSARWDRGRGYEQYF
TRBD1	14	TRBV3-1	TRBJ2-7	-	TGTGCCAGCAGCCCCAGACAGGGTACCGACGAGCAGTACTTC	CASSPRQGTDEQYF
-	13	TRBV12-3/TRBV12-4	TRBJ2-7	-	TGTGCCAGCACTCTGGGCGGATCCTACGAGCAGTACTTC	CASTLGGSYEQYF
-	14	TRBV29-1	TRBJ2-1	many	TGCAGCGTTGCCCCGGGACTCCACGACAATGAGCAGTTCTTC	CSVAPGLHDNEQFF
TRBD2	12	TRBV7-8	TRBJ2-1	many	TGTGCCAGCAGCTCTACGGGAGGCCCGCAGTTCTTC	CASSSTGGPQFF
-	15	TRBV4-3	TRBJ1-2	many	TGCGCCAGCAGCCAAGGCGATACAGCTAACTATGGCTACACCTTC	CASSQGDTANYGYTF
TRBD2	18	TRBV7-6	TRBJ2-1	-	TGTGCCAGCAGCTTAGCTTCTTATCCGGGGGGCTCCTACAATGAGCAGTTCTTC	CASSLASYPGGSYNEQFF
-	14	TRBV12-3/TRBV12-4	TRBJ1-2	few	TGTGCCAGCAGTTTAGAGGACAGCCCTTATGGCTACACCTTC	CASSLEDSPYGYTF
-	14	TRBV25-1	TRBJ2-1	-	TGTGCCAGGTTCAGGGGACCGACCTACAATGAGCAGTTCTTC	CARFRGPTYNEQFF
-	17	TRBV12-3/TRBV12-4	TRBJ2-2	-	TGTGCCAGCAGCGATACTAGCCCTAGGTTATTCACCGGGGAGCTGTTTTTT	CASSDTSPRLFTGELFF
TRBD2	16	TRBV5-6	TRBJ2-1	-	TGTGCCAGCAGCTTTAGGACTAGCGGGATTGTGAATGAGCAGTTCTTC	CASSFRTSGIVNEQFF
TRBD2	14	TRBV7-2	TRBJ2-1	-	TGTGCCAGCAGCTTTGGACTAGCGGGCTGGGAGCAGTTCTTC	CASSFGLAGWEQFF
TRBD1	17	TRBV5-1	TRBJ2-7	few	TGCGCCAGCAGCTTGGGATGGACAGGGGGCGATCCCTACGAGCAGTACTTC	CASSLGWTGGDPYEQYF
TRBD2	12	TRBV5-6	TRBJ2-3	many	TGTGCCAGCAGCCTTAGCGGGGGGCGGGGATATTTT	CASSLSGGRGYF
TRBD1	13	TRBV5-5	TRBJ1-1	-	TGTGCCAGCACAACGACAGGGGGCACTGAAGCTTTCTTT	CASTTTGGTEAFF
-	15	TRBV29-1	TRBJ2-3	many	TGCAGCGTTGAAGTACTAGGAGTTCCCGGAGATACGCAGTATTTT	CSVEVLGVPGDTQYF
-	18	TRBV5-6	TRBJ2-5	few	TGTGCCAGCAGCCTGCCCCTTACACAGGGAGGAAGGGGAGAGACCCAGTACTTC	CASSLPLTQGGRGETQYF
TRBD2	16	TRBV7-2	TRBJ2-1	-	TGTGCCAGCAGCTTAGGAAGCGGGGGCTCCTACAATGAGCAGTTCTTC	CASSLGSGGSYNEQFF
-	12	TRBV9	TRBJ2-1	-	TGTGCCAGCAGCGTTGGGTACAATGAGCAGTTCTTC	CASSVGYNEQFF
-	15	TRBV27	TRBJ1-5	many	TGTGCCAGCAGTTTAGTTCGAAACAGCAATCAGCCCCAGCATTTT	CASSLVRNSNQPQHF
-	15	TRBV7-6	TRBJ2-2	-	TGTGCCAGCAGCTTGTCGACGGGCAACACCGGGGAGCTGTTTTTT	CASSLSTGNTGELFF
-	14	TRBV7-8	TRBJ2-3	-	TGTGCCAGCAGCTCAGGACGAGGCACAGATACGCAGTATTTT	CASSSGRGTDTQYF